The clone carrying this T cell receptor (beta chain) was found many times. No antigen is known for it. Every patient underwent thyroid surgery untreated. This specimen belongs to a study of metastatic and nonmetastatic thyroid tumors. Study as a whole: Thyroid patients, malignant and benign, had repertoires compared across blood and tumor or nodule tissue. Broader study findings: TCR beta diversity was reportedly significantly higher in malignant thyroid tumors than benign nodules, in blood and tumor.

Per the study methods: Researchers built a distant-metastasis classifier for papillary thyroid cancer that drew on CDR3 differences across clinicopathological groups. Using MiXCR, TCRdb re-called clones from the PCR reads. The V and J calls shown here were made by TCRdb, not taken from the authors' results. The table shows 26,000 or so clones, with around 14% occurring only once. Germline V CDR1 and CDR2: MNHNS, SASEGT. V was pared by 6 bases and J by 1 base, with 10 bases between. The CDR3 totals 14 residues. The chain couples TRBV6-1 to TRBJ1-5, with D possibly matching TRBD1 (5 bases). Sequencing used blood. This sequence was found in a male donor with papillary thyroid cancer or a benign thyroid nodule (not recorded which). Some clones in this sample may be carry-over from other donors' samples. The CDR3 bases are TGTGCCAGCAGGGTAACAGGAAGCAATCAGCCCCAGCATTTT. Its protein is CASRVTGSNQPQHF.